This TCR beta chain was recorded in a study of post-analysis software for immune sequencing data. Germline V CDR1 and CDR2: LNHNV, YYDKDF (reference sequence). There are 17 residues in the CDR3. The V gene end was trimmed by 1 base and the J gene end by 4 bases; junction bases not matched to a gene: 12. The study's findings and limits: TRBV segments more frequent in patients than in controls numbered five and included TRBV5-6, TRBV5-1 and TRBV20-1.

Prepared libraries of TCR beta cDNA carried unique molecular identifiers. MiXCR was run by TCRdb on the PCR reads, yielding one entry per CDR3 protein. The data show roughly 400,000 distinct CDR3 sequences, with about 40% seen just once and approximately 7.7% held by the top ten. In the case of this clonotype: The antigen is not known.

This TCR was recovered from a girl aged 2 to 9 with multiple sclerosis. The chain is built from TRBV15 and TRBJ1-2; 7 positions agree with TRBD1. Sequenced input: blood. CDR3 residues: CATSRARSKQGPYGYTF. In DNA, the CDR3 is TGTGCCACCAGCAGAGCAAGGTCCAAACAGGGGCCCTATGGCTACACCTTC.